One sample yielded the 32 T cell receptor beta chains listed below, sequenced in a study of blood T cell repertoires in COVID-19. Repertoires were generated with immunoSEQ multiplex PCR, while TCRdb's copy carries only in-frame clones and drops some. The sample lists 280,000 or so clones, about 87% seen once, with more than 6.5% in the top ten. Material for sequencing was peripheral blood. The receptor set was obtained from a woman in her 30s who had recovered from COVID-19.

The chain combines TRBV18 with TRBJ1-6; a weak D match, TRBD1 (6 bases). Germline V CDR1 and CDR2: KGHSH, LQKENI. Trimming left V 2 bases short and J 7 bases short, with 18 bases between. The CDR3 sequence is 17 residues long. CDR3 amino acids: CASSPMAYSTGNSPLHF. The DNA of the CDR3 is TGTGCCAGCTCACCAATGGCATACTCCACAGGGAATTCACCCCTCCACTTT.

The rearrangement links TRBV20-1 to TRBJ1-5; D not resolved. This CDR3 is built from 12 residues. The ends were cut back, 3 bases at V and 9 bases at J, with 12 bases in the middle. CDR1 and CDR2 (germline): DFQATT, SNEGSKA (reference sequence). The CDR3 reads CSASTLPGPQHF. CDR3 nucleotides: TGCAGTGCTAGTACCCTACCTGGGCCCCAGCATTTT.

The chain couples TRBV4-2 to TRBJ1-2; weak D call: TRBD1 (5 bases). This CDR3 region has 15 residues. V shed 0 bases and J shed 8 bases, with 16 bases lying between them. Germline lookup yields CDR1 LGHNA and CDR2 YNFKEQ. The CDR3 loop is CASSQERGFIGGYTF. DNA of the CDR3: TGTGCCAGCAGCCAAGAGCGGGGCTTCATAGGCGGCTACACCTTC.

CDR3 DNA sequence: TGCGCCAGCAGCTTGGCAGGGGAGCAGGGTGACTATGGCTACACCTTC. It yields the protein CASSLAGEQGDYGYTF. The chain couples TRBV5-1 to TRBJ1-2, with TRBD1 as a possible D gene (6 bases). Germline loops: CDR1 SGHRS, CDR2 YFSETQ. The germline V and J ends were trimmed by 0 bases and 3 bases, with 15 bases remaining between them. This CDR3 spans 16 amino acids.

Here the CDR3 DNA reads TGTGCCAGCAGCTTGGATAGCAACACCGGGGAGCTGTTTTTT. Amino acids: CASSLDSNTGELFF. V and J are TRBV5-4 and TRBJ2-2; D uncertain. This CDR3 is built from 14 residues. The V and J ends lost 0 bases and 2 bases respectively, with 5 bases between them. Germline V gene sequence: CDR1 SGHNT, CDR2 YYREEE (reference sequence). The full variable domain, in which reference TRBV5-4 and TRBJ2-2 provide the parts outside the CDR3, is ETGVTQSPTHLIKTRGQQVTLRCSSQSGHNTVSWYQQALGQGPQFIFQYYREEENGRGNFPPRFSGLQFPNYSSELNVNALELDDSALYLCASSLDSNTGELFFGEGSRLTVL.

The chain employs TRBV12-3 or TRBV12-4 and TRBJ1-2; D unclear. Trimming took 3 bases from V and 6 from J, leaving 8 bases between them. The CDR3 consists of 12 residues. The CDR3: CASSFYLNGYTF. CDR3 bases: TGTGCCAGCAGTTTTTATCTAAATGGCTACACCTTC.

This chain joins TRBV13 and TRBJ2-7; TRBD1 matches at 10 bases. From germline, CDR1 is PRHDT and CDR2 FYEKMQ (reference sequence). Trimming took 5 bases from V and 2 from J; bases not matched to a gene: 6. The CDR3 length is 15 residues. The CDR3 nucleotides are TGTGCCAGCAGCCTTAGGGGGACAGGGGCCTACGAGCAGTACTTC. Translating it yields CASSLRGTGAYEQYF. The variable domain in full, completed from reference TRBV13 and TRBJ2-7, reads AAGVIQSPRHLIKEKRETATLKCYPIPRHDTVYWYQQGPGQDPQFLISFYEKMQSDKGSIPDRFSAQQFSDYHSELNMSSLELGDSALYFCASSLRGTGAYEQYFGPGTRLTVT.

J is TRBJ2-3 and V is TRBV5-4; no reliable D call. Germline assignment: CDR1 SGHNT and CDR2 YYREEE (reference sequence). The CDR3 is 13 amino acids. The V gene lost 0 bases and the J gene lost 0 bases, with 2 bases spanning the gap. The CDR3 region is CASSLASTDTQYF. In nucleotides, the CDR3 is TGTGCCAGCAGCTTGGCTAGCACAGATACGCAGTATTTT.

This rearrangement joins TRBV5-1 to TRBJ2-7; D is undetermined. Germline assignment: CDR1 SGHRS and CDR2 YFSETQ. The CDR3 contains 12 residues. Trimming removed 0 bases from V and 3 bases from J, with 4 bases in between. CDR3 region: CASSLDLYEQYF. The CDR3, as DNA: TGCGCCAGCAGCTTGGATCTCTACGAGCAGTACTTC.

The genes are TRBV28 and TRBJ2-1, with 9 bases fitting TRBD1. The CDR3 has 14 amino acids. J was trimmed by 7 bases and V by 6 bases; bases with no gene match: 7. In germline, CDR1 is MDHEN, CDR2 SYDVKM. This chain's CDR3 is CASRTGQGRNEQFF. CDR3 in DNA: TGTGCCAGCAGGACGGGACAGGGTCGGAATGAGCAGTTCTTC.

The chain is built from TRBV30 and TRBJ1-5; D gene uncertain. The CDR3 loop spans 15 amino acids. V lost 1 base and J 4 bases, leaving 14 bases between the germline ends. Germline CDR1 is GTSNPN and CDR2 is SVGIG (reference sequence). The CDR3 coding sequence is TGTGCCTGGAGTGGGGGAGCACACGGAAATCAGCCCCAGCATTTT. This translates into CAWSGGAHGNQPQHF.

The V and J genes are TRBV6-2 or TRBV6-3 and TRBJ2-7; 8 nucleotides line up with TRBD2. The CDR3 is 14 residues long. V shed 6 bases, J shed 4 bases, and the junction held 8 bases outside the gene matches. The germline CDR1 and CDR2 sequences are MNHEY and SVGEGT. The CDR3 DNA reads as TGTGCCAGCAGCAAAACGGGGGGGCCGTACGAGCAGTACTTC. This encodes CASSKTGGPYEQYF.

CDR3 residues: CASTVGWGGMYGYTF. CDR3 in DNA: TGTGCCAGCACCGTTGGATGGGGGGGAATGTACGGCTACACCTTC. The V call is TRBV28, the J call TRBJ1-2; D may be TRBD1 (5 bases). The germline V gene encodes CDR1 MDHEN and CDR2 SYDVKM. Trimming removed 7 bases at V and 8 bases at J, with 23 bases between. The length of the CDR3 is 15 residues.

The rearrangement uses TRBV5-5 and TRBJ2-1; D gene unclear. CDR1 and CDR2 (germline): SGHKS, YYEKEE (reference sequence). The CDR3 length is 13 residues. V lost 1 base and J 8 bases, leaving 10 bases between the germline ends. CDR3 nucleotides: TGTGCCAGCAGCTTGACGAGCTCCGATGAGCAGTTCTTC. It translates to CASSLTSSDEQFF.

The V and J genes are TRBV7-3 and TRBJ2-3, with 11 nucleotides matching TRBD2. V was clipped by 5 bases and J by 4 bases; unmatched bases: 5. This CDR3 is 15 amino acids long. CDR1 SGHTA and CDR2 FQGTGA come from the germline V gene. CDR3 bases: TGTGCCAGCAGCCAACTAGCGGGGGCTTCAGATACGCAGTATTTT. It specifies CASSQLAGASDTQYF.

This clone was seen once. The rearrangement links TRBV28 to TRBJ2-1; D unclear. Germline assignment: CDR1 MDHEN and CDR2 SYDVKM. The V gene lost 6 bases and the J gene lost 2 bases, with 8 bases spanning the gap. The CDR3 contains 13 residues. CDR3 protein: CASRQNAYNEQFF. CDR3 DNA: TGTGCCAGCAGGCAGAATGCCTACAATGAGCAGTTCTTC.

This chain joins TRBV2 and TRBJ1-2, with TRBD1 matching over 7 bases. With V trimmed by 6 bases and J by 4 bases, 2 bases remained unmatched. The CDR3 covers 12 residues. CDR1 SNHLY and CDR2 FYNNEI come from the germline V gene. CDR3 coding DNA: TGTGCCAGCAGGGACAGGAGCTATGGCTACACCTTC. Its protein is CASRDRSYGYTF.

The gene calls are TRBV28 and TRBJ1-2, with TRBD1 as a possible D gene (5 bases). Germline CDR1 MDHEN, CDR2 SYDVKM. The CDR3 spans 15 residues. The V gene lost 5 bases and the J gene lost 0 bases, with 13 bases spanning the gap. The CDR3 reads CASSQFQGTNYGYTF. In DNA form, the CDR3 reads TGTGCCAGCAGTCAATTTCAGGGCACTAACTATGGCTACACCTTC.

V is TRBV5-6 and J is TRBJ1-2, with 7 nucleotides matching TRBD1. Germline V lookup: CDR1 SGHDT, CDR2 YYEEEE. V was pared by 7 bases and J by 5 bases, with 11 bases of the junction left unmatched. This CDR3 is 14 amino acids long. The CDR3 here is CASAFGTAPYGYTF. In DNA, the CDR3 is TGTGCCAGCGCCTTCGGGACAGCCCCATATGGCTACACCTTC.

The chain recombines TRBV11-2 with TRBJ2-2, with TRBD1 identical over 10 bases. CDR3 size: 15 residues. Germline assignment: CDR1 SGHAT and CDR2 FQNNGV. V was clipped by 5 bases and J by 6 bases; unmatched bases: 6. CDR3 sequence reads: CASSPDRGIAGELFF. In DNA, the CDR3 is TGTGCCAGCAGCCCGGACAGGGGGATAGCCGGGGAGCTGTTTTTT.

The DNA of the CDR3 is TGTGCCAGCAGCTTAGGTTATTCTACAGGGGCTATAGCCAAAAACATTCAGTACTTC. It specifies CASSLGYSTGAIAKNIQYF. This sequence joins TRBV11-2 and TRBJ2-4, with 7 bases lining up with TRBD1. The J segment lost 0 bases and the V segment lost 1 base, leaving 12 bases of the junction unmatched. CDR3 length: 19 amino acids. Germline lookup yields CDR1 SGHAT and CDR2 FQNNGV.

The chain is built from TRBV7-9 and TRBJ2-7; 8 nucleotides match TRBD2. The CDR3 sequence is 13 residues long. V was pared by 4 bases and J by 4 bases, with 3 bases of the junction left unmatched. CDR1 is SEHNR, CDR2 FQNEAQ, per germline (reference sequence). The CDR3 bases are TGTGCCAGCAGCTCCGGGACTAGTTACGAGCAGTACTTC. Translation gives CASSSGTSYEQYF.

The chain recombines TRBV7-2 with TRBJ2-5; a possible D gene is TRBD1 (5 bases). V was cut by 0 bases and J by 2 bases, with 10 bases left in between. This CDR3 is 15 amino acids long. Germline V lookup: CDR1 SGHTA, CDR2 FQGNSA. The CDR3 DNA sequence: TGTGCCAGCAGCTTAGCGGGGCGCCCACAAGAGACCCAGTACTTC. Translating it yields CASSLAGRPQETQYF.

This CDR3 reads CASSQLGEQFF. CDR3 in DNA: TGCGCCAGCAGCCAACTAGGTGAGCAGTTCTTC. This chain uses TRBV4-3 with TRBJ2-1; D gene unclear. The CDR3 runs 11 residues. CDR1 is LGHNA and CDR2 is YSLEER in the germline V gene. Trimming stripped 2 bases from V and 9 bases from J, with 5 bases between.

The chain joins TRBV20-1 to TRBJ2-5; the D is unclear. Germline V CDR1 and CDR2: DFQATT, SNEGSKA (reference sequence). The V gene lost 6 bases and the J gene lost 8 bases, with 10 bases spanning the gap. The CDR3 has 10 amino acids. This CDR3 is CSAEVATQYF. The CDR3 nucleotides are TGCAGTGCGGAAGTAGCTACCCAGTACTTC.

This clone has just a few counts. The V and J genes are TRBV9 and TRBJ1-1; D ambiguous. Trimming shortened V by 0 bases and J by 11 bases, and 17 bases separated the two germline ends. In germline, CDR1 is SGDLS, CDR2 YYNGEE. The CDR3 has 14 amino acids. The CDR3 here is CASSVAGQALEAFF. CDR3 DNA: TGTGCCAGCAGCGTAGCTGGGCAGGCCCTCGAGGCTTTCTTT.

V and J are TRBV12-3 or TRBV12-4 and TRBJ1-4, with D possibly matching TRBD1 (6 bases). Trimming removed 6 bases from V and 8 bases from J, with 13 bases in between. The length of the CDR3 is 13 residues. This CDR3 is CASRGGAGEKLFF. Here the CDR3 DNA reads TGTGCCAGCAGAGGGGGGGCCGGGGAAAAACTGTTTTTT.

The chain has TRBV12-3 or TRBV12-4 and TRBJ1-1; unclear D gene. Deletions cut 8 bases from V and 2 bases from J, with 12 bases between. This CDR3 region has 13 residues. CDR3 nucleotide sequence: TGTGCCAGCGTCACAGATGCCAACACTGAAGCTTTCTTT. Protein product: CASVTDANTEAFF.

This clone appeared a few times. J is TRBJ2-5 and V is TRBV2, with TRBD2 matching over 12 bases. This CDR3 is 15 amino acids long. V was clipped by 5 bases and J by 6 bases; unmatched bases: 7. Germline V gene sequence: CDR1 SNHLY, CDR2 FYNNEI. This chain's CDR3 is CASSSSGGAVKTQYF. The CDR3 nucleotides read TGTGCCAGCAGTTCTAGCGGGGGGGCCGTAAAGACCCAGTACTTC.

The chain couples TRBV5-4 to TRBJ1-6, with D unclear. Germline values: CDR1 SGHNT, CDR2 YYREEE (reference sequence). This CDR3 has 13 residues. V lost 5 bases and J lost 10, with 13 bases in between. Written as DNA, the CDR3 is TGTGCCAGCAGGTTTGCCCCAAGCTCACCCCTCCACTTT. Its protein is CASRFAPSSPLHF.

This clone showed up just a few times. The chain joins TRBV7-9 to TRBJ1-4, with 7 bases matching TRBD1. Germline trimming cut 5 bases from V and 7 bases from J; bases unmatched to any gene: 7. Germline V gene sequence: CDR1 SEHNR, CDR2 FQNEAQ (reference sequence). The CDR3 sequence is 14 residues long. The CDR3 spells CASSPRDRGEKLFF. In nucleotides, the CDR3 is TGTGCCAGCAGCCCCCGGGACAGAGGTGAAAAACTGTTTTTT.

This CDR3 is CASSQALWQGTDTQYF. CDR3 coding DNA: TGTGCCAGCAGCCAAGCGTTATGGCAAGGCACAGATACGCAGTATTTT. V and J are TRBV4-2 and TRBJ2-3, with D unclear. Germline CDR1 LGHNA, CDR2 YNFKEQ. Trimming took off 1 base at V and 1 base at J, with 12 bases between the two ends. CDR3 length equals 16 residues.